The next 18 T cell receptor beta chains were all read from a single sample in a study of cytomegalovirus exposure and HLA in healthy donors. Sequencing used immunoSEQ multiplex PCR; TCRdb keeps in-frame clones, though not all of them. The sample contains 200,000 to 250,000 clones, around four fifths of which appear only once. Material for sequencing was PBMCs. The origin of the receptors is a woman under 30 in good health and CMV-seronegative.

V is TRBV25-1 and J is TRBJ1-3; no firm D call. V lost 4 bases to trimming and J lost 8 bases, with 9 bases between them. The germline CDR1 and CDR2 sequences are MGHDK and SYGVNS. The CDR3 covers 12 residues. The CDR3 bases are TGTGCCAGCAGTGTTATCTCGGACACCATATATTTT. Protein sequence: CASSVISDTIYF.

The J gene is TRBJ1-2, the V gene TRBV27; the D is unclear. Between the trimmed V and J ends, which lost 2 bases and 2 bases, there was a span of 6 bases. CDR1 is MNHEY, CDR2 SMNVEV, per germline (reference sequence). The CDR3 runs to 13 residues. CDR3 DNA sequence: TGTGCCAGCAGTTTACAGATGAACTATGGCTACACCTTC. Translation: CASSLQMNYGYTF.

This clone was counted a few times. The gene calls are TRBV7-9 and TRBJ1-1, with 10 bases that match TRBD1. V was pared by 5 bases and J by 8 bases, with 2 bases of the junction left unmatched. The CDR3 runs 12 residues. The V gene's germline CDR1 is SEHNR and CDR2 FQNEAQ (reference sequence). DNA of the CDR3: TGTGCCAGCAGCCGGGACAGGGGAGAAGCTTTCTTT. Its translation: CASSRDRGEAFF.

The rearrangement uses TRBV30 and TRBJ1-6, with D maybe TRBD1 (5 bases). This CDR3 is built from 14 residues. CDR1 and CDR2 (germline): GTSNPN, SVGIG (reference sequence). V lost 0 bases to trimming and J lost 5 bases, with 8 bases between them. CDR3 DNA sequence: TGTGCCTGGAGTGTAGGGACGGATAATTCACCCCTCCACTTT. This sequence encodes CAWSVGTDNSPLHF.

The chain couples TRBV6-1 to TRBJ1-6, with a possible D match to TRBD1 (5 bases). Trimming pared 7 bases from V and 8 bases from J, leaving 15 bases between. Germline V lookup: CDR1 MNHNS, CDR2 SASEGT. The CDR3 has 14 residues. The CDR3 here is CASTLSGDYSPLHF. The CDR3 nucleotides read TGTGCCAGCACCCTTTCCGGGGACTATTCACCCCTCCACTTT.

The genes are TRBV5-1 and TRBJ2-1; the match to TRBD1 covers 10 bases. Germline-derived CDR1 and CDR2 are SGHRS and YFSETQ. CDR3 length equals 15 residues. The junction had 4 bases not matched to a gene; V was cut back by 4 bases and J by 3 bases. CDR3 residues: CASSLRTGGYNEQFF. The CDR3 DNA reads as TGCGCCAGCAGCCTAAGGACAGGGGGCTACAATGAGCAGTTCTTC.

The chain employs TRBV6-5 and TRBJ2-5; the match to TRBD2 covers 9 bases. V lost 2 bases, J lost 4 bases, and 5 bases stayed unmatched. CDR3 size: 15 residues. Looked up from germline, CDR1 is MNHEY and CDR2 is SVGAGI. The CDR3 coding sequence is TGTGCCAGCAGTTACGGGCGGGGGGGCCGAGAGACCCAGTACTTC. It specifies CASSYGRGGRETQYF.

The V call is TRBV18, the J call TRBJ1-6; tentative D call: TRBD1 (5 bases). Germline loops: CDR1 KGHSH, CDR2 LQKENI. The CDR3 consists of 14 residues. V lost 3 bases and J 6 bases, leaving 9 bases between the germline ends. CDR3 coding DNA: TGTGCCAGCTCACCTGGGACCGTTAATTCACCCCTCCACTTT. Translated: CASSPGTVNSPLHF.

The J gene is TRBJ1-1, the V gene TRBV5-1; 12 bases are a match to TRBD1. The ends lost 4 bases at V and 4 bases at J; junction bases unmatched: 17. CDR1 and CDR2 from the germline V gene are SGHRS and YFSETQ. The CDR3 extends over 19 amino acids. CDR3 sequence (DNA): TGCGCCAGCAGCCCGTGGGATTTGGGGACAGGGGGCGATGGCACTGAAGCTTTCTTT. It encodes CASSPWDLGTGGDGTEAFF. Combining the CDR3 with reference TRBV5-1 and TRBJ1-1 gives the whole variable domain KAGVTQTPRYLIKTRGQQVTLSCSPISGHRSVSWYQQTPGQGLQFLFEYFSETQRNKGNFPGRFSGRQFSNSRSEMNVSTLELGDSALYLCASSPWDLGTGGDGTEAFFGQGTRLTVV.

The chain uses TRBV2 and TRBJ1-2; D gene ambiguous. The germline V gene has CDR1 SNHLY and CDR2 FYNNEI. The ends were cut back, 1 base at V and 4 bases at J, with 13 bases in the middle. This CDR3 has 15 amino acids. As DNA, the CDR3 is TGTGCCAGCAGTGAAGATCCCCCGACATTCTATGGCTACACCTTC. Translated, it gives CASSEDPPTFYGYTF.

The CDR3 region is CASSAGTEYNEQFF. For the CDR3, the DNA is TGTGCCAGCAGCGCCGGGACGGAATACAATGAGCAGTTCTTC. The genes are TRBV5-4 and TRBJ2-1; D may be TRBD1 or TRBD2 (5 bases each). This CDR3 spans 14 amino acids. V was clipped by 4 bases and J by 4 bases, with 12 bases between them. Germline assignment: CDR1 SGHNT and CDR2 YYREEE (reference sequence). The whole variable domain, remainder taken from reference TRBV5-4 and TRBJ2-1, is ETGVTQSPTHLIKTRGQQVTLRCSSQSGHNTVSWYQQALGQGPQFIFQYYREEENGRGNFPPRFSGLQFPNYSSELNVNALELDDSALYLCASSAGTEYNEQFFGPGTRLTVL.

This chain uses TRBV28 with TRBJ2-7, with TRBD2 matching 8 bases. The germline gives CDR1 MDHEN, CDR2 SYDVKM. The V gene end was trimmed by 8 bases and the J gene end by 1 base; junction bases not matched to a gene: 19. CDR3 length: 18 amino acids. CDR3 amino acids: CASPPASGSILASYEQYF. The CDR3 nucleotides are TGTGCCAGCCCCCCGGCCAGCGGGAGCATTTTGGCGTCCTACGAGCAGTACTTC.

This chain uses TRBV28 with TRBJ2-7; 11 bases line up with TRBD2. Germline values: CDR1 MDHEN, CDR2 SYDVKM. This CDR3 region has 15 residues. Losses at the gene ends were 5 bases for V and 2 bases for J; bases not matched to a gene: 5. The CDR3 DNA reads TGTGCCAGCAGTGTCGGGACTAGCGGAACCTACGAGCAGTACTTC. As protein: CASSVGTSGTYEQYF.

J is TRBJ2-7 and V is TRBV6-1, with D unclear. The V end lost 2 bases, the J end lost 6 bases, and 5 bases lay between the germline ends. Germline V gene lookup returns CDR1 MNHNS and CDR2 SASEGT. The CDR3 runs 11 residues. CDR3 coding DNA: TGTGCCAGCAGTGAATTTGGCGAGCAGTACTTC. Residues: CASSEFGEQYF.

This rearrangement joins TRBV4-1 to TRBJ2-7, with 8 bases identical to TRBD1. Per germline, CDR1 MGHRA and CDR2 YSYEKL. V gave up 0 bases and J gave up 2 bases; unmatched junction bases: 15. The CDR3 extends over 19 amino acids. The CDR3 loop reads CASSQDRGRSAGGTYEQYF. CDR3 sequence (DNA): TGCGCCAGCAGCCAAGATAGAGGGCGGTCGGCAGGGGGCACCTACGAGCAGTACTTC.

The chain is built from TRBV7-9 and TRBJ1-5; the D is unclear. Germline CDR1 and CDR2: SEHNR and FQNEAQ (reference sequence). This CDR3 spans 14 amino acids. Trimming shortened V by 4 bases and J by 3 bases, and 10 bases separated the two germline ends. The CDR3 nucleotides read TGTGCCAGCAGCTCACAGCCTGACAATCAGCCCCAGCATTTT. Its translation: CASSSQPDNQPQHF.

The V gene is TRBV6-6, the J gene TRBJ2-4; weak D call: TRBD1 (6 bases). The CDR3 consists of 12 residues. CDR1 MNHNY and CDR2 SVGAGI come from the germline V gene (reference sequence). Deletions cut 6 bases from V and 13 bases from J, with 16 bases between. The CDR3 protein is CASSKYRDVQYF. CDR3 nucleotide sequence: TGTGCCAGCAGCAAATACAGGGATGTGCAGTACTTC.

CDR3 nucleotide sequence: TGTGCCAGTAGTACACGGTTGGGACAGGGGTCCTACGAGCAGTACTTC. Encoded protein: CASSTRLGQGSYEQYF. V and J are TRBV19 and TRBJ2-7, with 10 bases fitting TRBD1. The CDR3 sequence is 16 residues long. Germline values: CDR1 LNHDA, CDR2 SQIVND (reference sequence). The junction had 7 bases not matched to a gene; V was cut back by 4 bases and J by 1 base.